This TCR beta chain comes out of a study of T cells in Graves' hyperthyroidism and ophthalmopathy. General study findings and limits: It was a median around 6 months before onset that the model predicted ophthalmopathy.

TCR beta CDR3 regions were amplified from RNA transcripts. Researchers ran a first-round RT-PCR on the TCR CDR3 using the HTBI primer set. MiXCR was run by TCRdb on the multiplex PCR reads, yielding one entry per CDR3 protein. The sample shows about 270,000 distinct CDR3 sequences, less than 30% of them seen only once. Patients having uncontrolled infection, another autoimmune disease, pregnancy or lactation were not included. The sample of blood was obtained at first hyperthyroidism diagnosis (before any ophthalmopathy symptoms). From more than 9 ml of fresh peripheral blood, PBMCs were isolated. This clonotype was seen at least ten times. Its antigen remains unknown. From germline, CDR1 is SEHNR and CDR2 FQNEAQ (reference sequence). The CDR3 covers 13 residues. V was trimmed by 6 bases and J by 2 bases, leaving 10 bases between them.

The chain links TRBV7-9 to TRBJ1-2; the D gene is possibly TRBD1 (5 bases). Sequences were obtained from blood. The receptor comes from a man aged 35 to 55 with Graves' hyperthyroidism that later progressed to Graves' ophthalmopathy. CDR3 in DNA: TGTGCCAGCAGACCCCGGGACAACTATGGCTACACCTTC. It specifies CASRPRDNYGYTF.